The entry below gives a single TCR beta chain sequence along with its context. Antigen unknown. The data originate from a study of CD8+ T cells in alopecia areata. About the research overall: Treated patients were given oral tofacitinib, which was dosed at 5 to 10 mg twice daily. People stayed on tofacitinib for 6 to 18 months, then stopped the drug for 6 months.

Study-wide points: Among patients, TCR sharing was less clear than in mice, a difference possibly due in part to HLA diversity in the patient population. Scalp clonality, along with expanded CD8+ clones among the top 100, was significantly decreased by tofacitinib.

V was clipped by 4 bases and J by 2 bases; unmatched bases: 5. The CDR3 extends over 16 amino acids. Germline values: CDR1 MNHNS, CDR2 SASEGT. Documented treatment: oral pan-JAK inhibitor, 5-10 mg twice daily. The authors extracted RNA and reverse transcribed it into cDNA as the sequencing template. Method: immunoSEQ multiplex PCR; TCRdb's copy keeps in-frame clones and lacks some. Among about 260,000 clones, 60% were seen once, and the ten largest hold about 0.9%. V is TRBV6-1 and J is TRBJ2-7; 13 positions agree with TRBD2. The clonotype comes from a human donor with alopecia areata. The sequenced sample was CD4+ T cells sorted from blood, obtained at week 52, from a patient treated with tofacitinib. The CDR3 reads CASSGPLAGGPYEQYF. The CDR3 nucleotides read TGTGCCAGCAGTGGTCCACTAGCGGGGGGGCCCTACGAGCAGTACTTC.